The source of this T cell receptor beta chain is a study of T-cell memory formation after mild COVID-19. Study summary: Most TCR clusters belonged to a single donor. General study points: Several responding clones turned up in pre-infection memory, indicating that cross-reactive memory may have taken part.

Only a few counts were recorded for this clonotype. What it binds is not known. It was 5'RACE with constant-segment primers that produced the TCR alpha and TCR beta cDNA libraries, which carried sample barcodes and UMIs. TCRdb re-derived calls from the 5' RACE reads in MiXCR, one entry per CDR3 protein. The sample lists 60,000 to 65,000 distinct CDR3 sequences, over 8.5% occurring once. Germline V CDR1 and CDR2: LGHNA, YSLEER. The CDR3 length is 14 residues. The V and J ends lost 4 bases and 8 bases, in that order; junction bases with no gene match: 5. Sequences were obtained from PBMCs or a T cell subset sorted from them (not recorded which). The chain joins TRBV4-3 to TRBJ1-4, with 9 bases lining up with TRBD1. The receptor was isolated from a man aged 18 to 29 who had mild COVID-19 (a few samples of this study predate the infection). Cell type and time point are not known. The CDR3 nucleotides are TGCGCCAGCAGCCGGGGACAGGGAGGAGAAAAACTGTTTTTT. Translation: CASSRGQGGEKLFF.